This T cell receptor beta chain is from a study of T cells in Graves' hyperthyroidism and ophthalmopathy. Study results and caveats: In blood, most of the thyroid clonotypes expanded above 0.001 were also present. Separation of ophthalmopathy from stable hyperthyroidism was achieved by a 13 V-J model.

Remarks on this clonotype: No antigen is known for it.

This CDR3 region has 12 residues. Trimming took 11 bases from V and 5 from J, leaving 12 bases between them. The germline CDR1 and CDR2 sequences are KGHDR and SFDVKD. It was RNA transcripts that yielded the amplified TCR beta CDR3 regions. The primer set for the first-round RT-PCR of the TCR CDR3 was HTBI. Using its own MiXCR run on the multiplex PCR reads, TCRdb lists one record per CDR3 protein. The top ten clones hold roughly 7.7% of a sample with 500,000 to 750,000 distinct CDR3 sequences, approximately 15% of them seen once. Exclusion of patients followed from uncontrolled infection, other autoimmune disease, pregnancy or lactation. The PBMCs were taken from under 12 ml of fresh peripheral blood.

This chain uses TRBV24-1 with TRBJ1-5; weak D call: TRBD1 (5 bases). The clonotype originates from a woman between 18 and 29 years old with Graves' ophthalmopathy. Sequencing was carried out using blood. CDR3 amino acids: CARHGGYQPQHF. CDR3 nucleotides: TGTGCCAGACACGGGGGGTATCAGCCCCAGCATTTT.